This TCR beta chain was observed in a study of technical replicates of blood from a handful of donors. Using immunoSEQ multiplex PCR, the repertoire was profiled, and TCRdb retains in-frame clones only, with some absent. Among approximately 60,000 clones listed, 70% to 90% were seen once. The germline V gene has CDR1 SGDLS and CDR2 YYNGEE. This CDR3 is 16 amino acids long. Trimming took off 0 bases at V and 6 bases at J, with 15 bases between the two ends. Sequenced: PBMCs. This chain uses TRBV9 with TRBJ2-2; D may be TRBD1 (6 bases). This receptor was obtained from a human donor in good health. Some clones in this sample may be carry-over from other donors' samples. In nucleotides, the CDR3 is TGTGCCAGCAGCGTAGTATCTTTAGGGGGACCCGGGGAGCTGTTTTTT. Translation: CASSVVSLGGPGELFF.